One and the same sample provided the 20 T cell receptor beta chains below, sequenced in a study of blood T cell repertoires in COVID-19. Data came from immunoSEQ multiplex PCR; TCRdb stores just in-frame clones and leaves some out. In the table there are some 310,000 clones, almost 90% of which are singletons. Sequences were obtained from peripheral blood. The source of these receptors is a woman aged 40 to 50 with COVID-19, enrolled during active disease.

The chain links TRBV29-1 to TRBJ1-2, with TRBD1 matching over 7 bases. V was clipped by 6 bases and J by 2 bases; unmatched bases: 3. Per germline, CDR1 SQVTM and CDR2 ANQGSEA. This CDR3 comprises 12 residues. Written as DNA, the CDR3 is TGCAGCGTGGCGACAGGGAACTATGGCTACACCTTC. Protein sequence: CSVATGNYGYTF.

This chain joins TRBV9 and TRBJ2-5; no clear D. The V end lost 4 bases, the J end lost 1 base, and 8 bases lay between the germline ends. The CDR3 is 13 residues long. Germline-derived CDR1 and CDR2 are SGDLS and YYNGEE. The CDR3 protein is CASSPPGQETQYF. The CDR3 coding sequence is TGTGCCAGCAGCCCGCCCGGCCAAGAGACCCAGTACTTC.

The V call is TRBV11-2, the J call TRBJ1-4, with 7 bases identical to TRBD1. V dropped 0 bases and J dropped 5; count of bases not matched to a gene: 6. The CDR3 is made up of 16 amino acids. Looked up from germline, CDR1 is SGHAT and CDR2 is FQNNGV. The CDR3, as DNA: TGTGCCAGCAGCTTAGATCGCGGCAGGGGGAATGAAAAACTGTTTTTT. Protein product: CASSLDRGRGNEKLFF.

The chain combines TRBV2 with TRBJ2-5; D may be TRBD2 (5 bases). Germline V gives CDR1 SNHLY, CDR2 FYNNEI. Trimming removed 8 bases at V and 5 bases at J, with 15 bases between. The CDR3 consists of 13 residues. In DNA, the CDR3 is TGTGCCAGCTACCCCGAGGGCCCGGAGACCCAGTACTTC. Translated: CASYPEGPETQYF.

V is TRBV7-2 and J is TRBJ2-7, with 10 bases aligning to TRBD1. The germline V gene encodes CDR1 SGHTA and CDR2 FQGNSA. CDR3 size: 17 residues. With V trimmed by 5 bases and J by 0 bases, 10 bases remained unmatched. This CDR3 reads CASSPRGTGAISYEQYF. CDR3 sequence (DNA): TGTGCCAGCAGCCCCCGCGGGACAGGGGCCATCTCCTACGAGCAGTACTTC.

V usage is TRBV28 and J usage is TRBJ2-7; weak D call: TRBD1 (6 bases). V lost 6 bases and J lost 1, with 19 bases in between. Germline CDR1 MDHEN, CDR2 SYDVKM. This CDR3 has 16 residues. The CDR3 DNA reads as TGTGCCAGCAGCTTCCCTCCATCAGGGGTATCCTACGAGCAGTACTTC. Translated: CASSFPPSGVSYEQYF.

This rearrangement joins TRBV7-3 to TRBJ1-1; 7 nucleotides agree with TRBD1. Looked up from germline, CDR1 is SGHTA and CDR2 is FQGTGA. Trimming removed 5 bases from V and 4 bases from J; junction bases left unmatched: 7. The CDR3 has 14 amino acids. For the CDR3, the DNA is TGTGCCAGCAGCCCTGACAGGGTCTCCACTGAAGCTTTCTTT. This gives the protein CASSPDRVSTEAFF.

The chain combines TRBV27 with TRBJ1-4; D is perhaps TRBD1 (5 bases). CDR3 length equals 15 residues. The V end was cut by 4 bases, the J end by 8 bases, with 17 bases between. The V gene's germline CDR1 is MNHEY and CDR2 SMNVEV (reference sequence). CDR3 amino acids: CASSSTGTPGEKLFF. The DNA of the CDR3 is TGTGCCAGCAGTTCGACCGGGACTCCGGGAGAAAAACTGTTTTTT.

Concerning this clone itself: The junction departs from the called germline gene at one end, perhaps through a read error. The chain combines TRBV2 with TRBJ1-1; D ambiguous. This CDR3 is 11 amino acids long. Germline loops: CDR1 SNHLY, CDR2 FYNNEI. CDR3 in amino acids: CASSFQSLADF. In DNA, the CDR3 is TGTGCCAGCAGTTTCCAAAGTTTAGCGGATTTT.

The rearrangement joins TRBV27 to TRBJ1-1; D gene ambiguous. The CDR3 is 15 amino acids. CDR1 is MNHEY, CDR2 SMNVEV, per germline (reference sequence). Trimming stripped 2 bases from V and 0 bases from J, with 10 bases between. This chain's CDR3 is CASSLQENMNTEAFF. CDR3 DNA sequence: TGTGCCAGCAGTTTACAGGAAAATATGAACACTGAAGCTTTCTTT.

The rearrangement links TRBV7-9 to TRBJ1-5; D is undetermined. The CDR3 extends over 13 amino acids. Trimming cost V 7 bases and J 4 bases, with 11 bases left between them. CDR1 is SEHNR, CDR2 FQNEAQ, per germline (reference sequence). CDR3 DNA sequence: TGTGCCAGCACGCTCGGGGTTAATCAGCCCCAGCATTTT. Its protein is CASTLGVNQPQHF.

The V call is TRBV28, the J call TRBJ2-1; tentative D call: TRBD1 (6 bases). V lost 3 bases, J lost 8 bases, and 17 bases lay in between. Per germline, CDR1 MDHEN and CDR2 SYDVKM. This CDR3 region has 15 residues. This chain's CDR3 is CASSLNQGRSDEQFF. CDR3 DNA: TGTGCCAGCAGTTTGAATCAGGGGCGCTCGGATGAGCAGTTCTTC.

The chain links TRBV19 to TRBJ1-5; 9 bases line up with TRBD1. The J segment lost 6 bases and the V segment lost 8 bases, leaving 5 bases of the junction unmatched. This CDR3 spans 13 amino acids. The germline V gene encodes CDR1 LNHDA and CDR2 SQIVND (reference sequence). CDR3 nucleotide sequence: TGTGCCAGTGAAACAGGGGGCGGTCAGCCCCAGCATTTT. Its protein product is CASETGGGQPQHF.

Turning to this clone: At one boundary the junction diverges from the germline segment, which might be a read error. The chain uses TRBV6-5 and TRBJ2-5; tentatively, D is TRBD1 (5 bases). The germline V gene encodes CDR1 MNHEY and CDR2 SVGAGI. The CDR3 loop spans 14 amino acids. CDR3 nucleotides: TGTGCCTGCAGTACCACAGGCCACGGGGAGACCCAGTACTTC. This codes for CACSTTGHGETQYF.

The chain has TRBV27 and TRBJ2-7; 8 nucleotides align to TRBD2. J was trimmed by 2 bases and V by 0 bases; bases with no gene match: 6. CDR1 and CDR2 from the germline V gene are MNHEY and SMNVEV (reference sequence). The CDR3 spans 16 residues. The CDR3 DNA reads TGTGCCAGCAGTTTATCGGGTGCGGGAGGAACCTACGAGCAGTACTTC. Its translation is CASSLSGAGGTYEQYF.

This clone was seen just once. CDR3 in amino acids: CASSDLVTSETYEQYF. Written as DNA, the CDR3 is TGTGCCAGCAGCGATTTAGTGACTAGCGAGACCTACGAGCAGTACTTC. The chain recombines TRBV2 with TRBJ2-7, with 8 bases aligning to TRBD2. The CDR3 extends over 16 amino acids. V was pared by 6 bases and J by 2 bases, with 12 bases of the junction left unmatched. Per germline, CDR1 SNHLY and CDR2 FYNNEI.

The chain uses TRBV28 and TRBJ2-7; perhaps TRBD2 as D (6 bases). This CDR3 is 15 amino acids long. CDR1 is MDHEN and CDR2 is SYDVKM in the germline V gene. Between the trimmed V and J ends, which lost 5 bases and 1 base, there was a span of 15 bases. CDR3 loop: CASSPSGDRSYEQYF. DNA for the CDR3: TGTGCCAGCAGTCCCTCGGGGGATCGGTCCTACGAGCAGTACTTC.

This clone was detected only a few times. The chain joins TRBV15 to TRBJ2-7, with TRBD2 as a possible D gene (6 bases). There are 14 residues in the CDR3. V shed 0 bases and J shed 2 bases, with 8 bases lying between them. CDR1 is LNHNV, CDR2 YYDKDF, per germline (reference sequence). The CDR3 protein is CATSREGGAYEQYF. The CDR3 DNA reads TGTGCCACCAGCAGAGAGGGCGGGGCCTACGAGCAGTACTTC.

This chain uses TRBV5-1 with TRBJ2-4; D is perhaps TRBD1 (5 bases). Trimming took 4 bases from V and 10 from J, leaving 18 bases between them. This CDR3 is 14 amino acids long. Germline loops: CDR1 SGHRS, CDR2 YFSETQ. The CDR3 here is CASSTGHREGIQYF. For the CDR3, the DNA is TGCGCCAGCAGCACCGGACACCGAGAAGGAATTCAGTACTTC.

The chain couples TRBV11-3 to TRBJ2-5, with D perhaps TRBD2 (5 bases). The V end lost 5 bases, the J end lost 1 base, and 11 bases lay between the germline ends. CDR1 is SGHNT, CDR2 YENEEA, per germline. This CDR3 has 14 residues. The CDR3 reads CASSEAGIQETQYF. The CDR3 DNA reads as TGTGCCAGCAGCGAGGCCGGGATCCAAGAGACCCAGTACTTC.